This TCR beta chain derives from a study of TIL therapy for anti-PD-1-resistant metastatic lung cancer. At the level of the study: Half of patients were current or former smokers. Median tumor mutation burden was roughly 1.5 mutations per megabase.

This CDR3 region has 16 residues. Germline-derived CDR1 and CDR2 are LNHDA and SQIVND (reference sequence). The V end lost 1 base, the J end lost 2 bases, and 14 bases lay between the germline ends. Documented time point: pre-treatment sample, taken before nivolumab and TIL therapy. This was the immunoSEQ v3 assay. The protocol was immunoSEQ multiplex PCR, while the TCRdb copy is restricted to in-frame clones and leaves out a portion. The sample carries about 36,000 clones, over 70% recorded once. Comments on this clone: What it recognizes is unknown.

The study's findings and limits: The baseline peripheral repertoire was partially replaced by infused TIL clonotypes that later decayed. The cohort had more treatment-naive, never-smoker and oncogene-addicted patients than typical.

The chain couples TRBV19 to TRBJ1-1, with a tentative D call TRBD1 (6 bases). The receptor was isolated from a person aged 25 to 80 with non-small cell lung cancer. The starting material was blood, obtained at baseline. As DNA, the CDR3 is TGTGCCAGTAGTATAGGCCCAGGGACAAGTAACACTGAAGCTTTCTTT. Its translation: CASSIGPGTSNTEAFF.